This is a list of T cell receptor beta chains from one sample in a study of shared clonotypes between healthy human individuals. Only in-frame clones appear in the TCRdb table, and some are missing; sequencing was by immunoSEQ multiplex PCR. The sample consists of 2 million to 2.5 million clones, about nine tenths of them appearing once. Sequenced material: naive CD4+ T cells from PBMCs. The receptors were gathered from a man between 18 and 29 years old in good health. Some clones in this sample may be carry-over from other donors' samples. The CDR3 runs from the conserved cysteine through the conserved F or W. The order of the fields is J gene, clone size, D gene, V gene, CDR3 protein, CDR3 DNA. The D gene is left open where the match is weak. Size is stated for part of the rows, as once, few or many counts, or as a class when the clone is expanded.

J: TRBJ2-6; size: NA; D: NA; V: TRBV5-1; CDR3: CASSLGASGANVLTF; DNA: TGCGCCAGCAGCTTGGGGGCCTCTGGGGCCAACGTCCTGACTTTC
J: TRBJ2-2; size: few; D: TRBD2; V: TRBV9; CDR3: CASSDQYGLAGGAGELFF; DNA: TGTGCCAGCAGCGATCAATACGGACTAGCGGGAGGTGCCGGGGAGCTGTTTTTT
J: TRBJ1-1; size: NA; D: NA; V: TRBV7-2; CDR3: CASSSELAVGNTEAFF; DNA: TGTGCCAGCAGCTCCGAGCTAGCAGTAGGAAATACTGAAGCTTTCTTT
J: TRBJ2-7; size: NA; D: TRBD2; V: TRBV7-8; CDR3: CASSLRGASGRLPYEQYF; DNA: TGTGCCAGCAGCTTACGCGGGGCTAGCGGGAGGCTACCTTACGAGCAGTACTTC
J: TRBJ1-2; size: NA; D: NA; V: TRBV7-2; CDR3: CASSYGRFSAGGYTF; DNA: TGTGCCAGCAGCTACGGACGGTTTTCCGCCGGGGGCTACACCTTC
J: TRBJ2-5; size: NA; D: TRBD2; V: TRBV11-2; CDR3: CASSLAPAGRGQETQYF; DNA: TGTGCCAGCAGCTTAGCACCAGCGGGGCGGGGACAAGAGACCCAGTACTTC
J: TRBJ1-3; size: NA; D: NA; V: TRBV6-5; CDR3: CASSLHRTIYF; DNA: TGTGCCAGCAGCCTACACCGCACCATATATTTT
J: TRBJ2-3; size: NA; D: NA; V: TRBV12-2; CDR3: CASHLAGGPPDTQYF; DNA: TGTGCAAGTCACTTAGCGGGAGGGCCCCCAGATACGCAGTATTTT
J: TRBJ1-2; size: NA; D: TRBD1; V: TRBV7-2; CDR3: CASSLSGTGHYGYTF; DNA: TGTGCCAGCAGCTTATCCGGGACAGGGCACTATGGCTACACCTTC
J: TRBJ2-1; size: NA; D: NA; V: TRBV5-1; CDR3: CASSLAVDSQANEQFF; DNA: TGCGCCAGCAGCTTGGCAGTGGACAGCCAGGCCAATGAGCAGTTCTTC
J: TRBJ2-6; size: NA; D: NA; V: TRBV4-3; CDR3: CASSQDPPQQGRNFGANVLTF; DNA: TGCGCCAGCAGCCAAGATCCTCCCCAGCAGGGGAGGAATTTCGGGGCCAACGTCCTGACTTTC
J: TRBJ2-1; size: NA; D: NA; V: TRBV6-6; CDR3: CASLSTRGEYNEQFF; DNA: TGTGCCAGCCTCTCGACTAGGGGAGAGTACAATGAGCAGTTCTTC
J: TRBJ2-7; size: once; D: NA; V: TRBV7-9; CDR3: CASSRTTTGWGVSSYEQYF; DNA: TGTGCCAGCAGCCGAACGACCACTGGATGGGGAGTGTCCTCCTACGAGCAGTACTTC
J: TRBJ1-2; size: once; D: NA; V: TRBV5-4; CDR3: CASSLEYPRSNYGYTF; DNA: TGTGCCAGCAGCTTGGAATATCCGCGTAGTAACTATGGCTACACCTTC
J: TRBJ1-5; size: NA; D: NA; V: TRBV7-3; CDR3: CASSFGGNQPQHF; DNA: TGTGCCAGCAGCTTCGGGGGAAATCAGCCCCAGCATTTT
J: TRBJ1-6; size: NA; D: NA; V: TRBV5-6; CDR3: CASSWALNSPLHF; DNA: TGTGCCAGCAGCTGGGCGCTAAATTCACCCCTCCACTTT
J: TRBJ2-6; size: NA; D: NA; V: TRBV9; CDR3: CASRGTAGKAGANVLTF; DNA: TGTGCCAGCAGGGGGACTGCAGGGAAAGCTGGGGCCAACGTCCTGACTTTC
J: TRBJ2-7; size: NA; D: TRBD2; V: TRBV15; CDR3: CATRPSGTSGAGEQYF; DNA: TGTGCCACCAGACCAAGCGGGACTAGCGGGGCGGGCGAGCAGTACTTC
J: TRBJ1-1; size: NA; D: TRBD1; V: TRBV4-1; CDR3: CASSQGDRGRDEAFF; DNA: TGCGCCAGCAGCCAAGGAGACAGGGGAAGGGATGAAGCTTTCTTT
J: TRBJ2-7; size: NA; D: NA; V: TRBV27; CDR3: CASARWGSVYEQYF; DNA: TGTGCCAGCGCCCGTTGGGGCAGTGTCTACGAGCAGTACTTC
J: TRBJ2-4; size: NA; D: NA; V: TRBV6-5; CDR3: CASSNTGTKNIQYF; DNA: TGTGCCAGCAGCAATACGGGAACCAAAAACATTCAGTACTTC
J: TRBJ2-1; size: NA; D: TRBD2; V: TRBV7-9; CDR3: CASSLSSGTYNEQFF; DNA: TGTGCCAGCAGCTTATCTAGCGGAACCTACAATGAGCAGTTCTTC
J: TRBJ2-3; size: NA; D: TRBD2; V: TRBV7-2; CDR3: CASSRSGLAGGSTDTQYF; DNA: TGTGCCAGCAGCCGGAGCGGCCTAGCGGGAGGAAGCACAGATACGCAGTATTTT
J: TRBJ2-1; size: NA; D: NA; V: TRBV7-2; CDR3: CASSLQNGFEQFF; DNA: TGTGCCAGCAGCCTCCAGAACGGTTTTGAGCAGTTCTTC
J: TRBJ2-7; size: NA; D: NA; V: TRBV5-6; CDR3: CASSLPGAPYEQYF; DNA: TGTGCCAGCAGCTTGCCAGGGGCACCCTACGAGCAGTACTTC
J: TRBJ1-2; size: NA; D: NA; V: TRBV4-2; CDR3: CASSQQLDRGGYTF; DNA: TGTGCCAGCAGCCAACAATTGGACCGAGGGGGCTACACCTTC
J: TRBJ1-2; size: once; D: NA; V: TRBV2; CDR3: CASSDLVAGVYTF; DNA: TGTGCCAGCAGTGATCTTGTTGCAGGGGTCTACACCTTC
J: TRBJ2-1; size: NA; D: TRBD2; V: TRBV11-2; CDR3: CASSPRTSGSNEQFF; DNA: TGTGCCAGCAGCCCGAGGACTAGCGGGAGTAATGAGCAGTTCTTC
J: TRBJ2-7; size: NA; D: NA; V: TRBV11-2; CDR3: CASSYLGSYEQYF; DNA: TGTGCCAGCAGCTACCTTGGCTCCTACGAGCAGTACTTC
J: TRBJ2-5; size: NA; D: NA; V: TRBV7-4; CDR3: CASSFHTLQETQYF; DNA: TGTGCCAGCAGCTTCCATACGCTACAAGAGACCCAGTACTTC
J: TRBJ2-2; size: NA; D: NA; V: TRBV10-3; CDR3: CASLGPSNTGELFF; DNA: TGTGCCAGCTTGGGACCGTCAAACACCGGGGAGCTGTTTTTT
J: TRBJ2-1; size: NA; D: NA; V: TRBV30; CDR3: CAWSVTGGAAEQFF; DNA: TGTGCCTGGAGTGTAACCGGCGGGGCCGCAGAGCAGTTCTTC
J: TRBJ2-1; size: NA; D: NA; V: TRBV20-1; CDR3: CRGGRGNEQFF; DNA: TGCAGGGGGGGCAGGGGCAATGAGCAGTTCTTC
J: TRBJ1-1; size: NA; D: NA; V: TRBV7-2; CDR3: CASSLVRTEAFF; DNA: TGTGCCAGCAGCTTAGTACGCACTGAAGCTTTCTTT
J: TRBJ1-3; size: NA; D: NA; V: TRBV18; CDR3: CASSPGSRDLSGNTIYF; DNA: TGTGCCAGCTCACCAGGAAGCAGGGACCTCTCTGGAAACACCATATATTTT
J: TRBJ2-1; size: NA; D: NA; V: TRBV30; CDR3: CAWRRLVAQTQGYPYNEQFF; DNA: TGTGCCTGGAGAAGGCTTGTAGCACAGACACAGGGATATCCCTACAATGAGCAGTTCTTC
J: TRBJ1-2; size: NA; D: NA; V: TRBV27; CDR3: CASSFLGGGYTF; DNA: TGTGCCAGCAGTTTCTTAGGGGGGGGCTACACCTTC
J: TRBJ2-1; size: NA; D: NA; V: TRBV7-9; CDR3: CASSSDEQFF; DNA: TGTGCCAGCAGCTCTGATGAGCAGTTCTTC
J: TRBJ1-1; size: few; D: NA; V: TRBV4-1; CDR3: CASSQTGKGGETEAFF; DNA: TGCGCCAGCAGCCAAACCGGGAAAGGGGGAGAAACTGAAGCTTTCTTT
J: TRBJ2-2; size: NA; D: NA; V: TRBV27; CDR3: CASRPWGRGNTGELFF; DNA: TGTGCCAGCAGACCCTGGGGGAGAGGGAACACCGGGGAGCTGTTTTTT
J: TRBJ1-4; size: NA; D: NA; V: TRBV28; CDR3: CASRGPLGEKLFF; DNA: TGTGCCAGCAGGGGGCCCCTGGGTGAAAAACTGTTTTTT
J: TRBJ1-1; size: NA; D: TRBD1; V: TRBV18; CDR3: CASSRTGEAFF; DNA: TGTGCCAGCTCACGGACAGGGGAAGCTTTCTTT
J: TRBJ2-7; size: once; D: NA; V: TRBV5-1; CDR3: CASSLFDGTGGQYF; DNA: TGCGCCAGCAGCCTCTTTGATGGGACCGGAGGGCAGTACTTC
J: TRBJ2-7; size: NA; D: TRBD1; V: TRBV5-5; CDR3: CASRVDRDRSYEQYF; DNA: TGTGCCAGTCGGGTTGACCGGGACAGATCCTACGAGCAGTACTTC
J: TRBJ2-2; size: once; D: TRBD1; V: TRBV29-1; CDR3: CSGQGNTGELFF; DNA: TGCAGCGGACAGGGGAACACCGGGGAGCTGTTTTTT
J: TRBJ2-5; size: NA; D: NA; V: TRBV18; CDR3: CASSPGLKETQYF; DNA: TGTGCCAGCTCACCAGGGTTGAAAGAGACCCAGTACTTC